This is a list of T cell receptor beta chains from one sample in a study of T cells in Graves' hyperthyroidism and ophthalmopathy. TCRdb processed the multiplex PCR reads anew with MiXCR; each CDR3 protein has one entry. The table lists hundreds of thousands of distinct CDR3 sequences, about 43% of them singletons. The sample consisted of peripheral blood or thyroid tissue (not recorded which). The receptors shown here come from a woman younger than 35 with Graves' hyperthyroidism. Both conserved end residues are part of each CDR3. A D gene is named only where the DNA matches it firmly. Size is omitted from some rows. Given values are once, few, many or a class for expanded clones.

DNA,CDR3,J,V,size,D
TGTGCCAGCATGGAAAGAAGAGCCTACGAGCAGTACTTC,CASMERRAYEQYF,TRBJ2-7,TRBV25-1,-,-
TGTGCCCGCACCGGGACAGTTGGCTACACCTTC,CARTGTVGYTF,TRBJ1-2,TRBV2,-,TRBD1
TGTGCCAGCAGTTTATCGGGACAGGGGGACACTGAAGCTTTCTTT,CASSLSGQGDTEAFF,TRBJ1-1,TRBV6-5,-,TRBD1
TGTGCCACCAGTGACCCGGGGGGGGAGACCCAGTACTTC,CATSDPGGETQYF,TRBJ2-5,TRBV24-1,-,TRBD2
TGTGCCATCAGTCACGGATACCTCGACGAGCAGTACTTC,CAISHGYLDEQYF,TRBJ2-7,TRBV10-3,many,-
TGTGCCAGCAGCTCCCCCTTGTCCGGCGAGCAGTACTTC,CASSSPLSGEQYF,TRBJ2-7,TRBV2,few,-
TGTGCCAGCAGCTTAGCGAACTATCAGTACGAGCAGTACTTC,CASSLANYQYEQYF,TRBJ2-7,TRBV11-1,-,-
TGTGCCAGCAGCCTGCGACAGATGAACACTGAAGCTTTCTTT,CASSLRQMNTEAFF,TRBJ1-1,TRBV7-8,many,-
TGTGCCAGCAGTTACTCGAAGGCTAGGGGAGATGGCTACACCTTC,CASSYSKARGDGYTF,TRBJ1-2,TRBV12-3/TRBV12-4,few,-
TGCAGTTTAGCGGGAGGGAGGCAAGAGACCCAGTACTTC,CSLAGGRQETQYF,TRBJ2-5,TRBV20-1,-,TRBD2
TGTGCCAGCAGTGTTTTCTTCCCCACTGAAGCTTTCTTT,CASSVFFPTEAFF,TRBJ1-1,TRBV10-3,-,-
TGTGCCAGCAGCCAGGGCACGGGACAGGGTTACGAGCAGTACTTC,CASSQGTGQGYEQYF,TRBJ2-7,TRBV7-9,few,TRBD1
TGTGCCACCGTCGGCAGGGGTGGCAATCAGCCCCAGCATTTT,CATVGRGGNQPQHF,TRBJ1-5,TRBV24-1,-,-
TGTGCCAGCACCGACGGAGGACAGGGGGCTTTCGGCTACACCTTC,CASTDGGQGAFGYTF,TRBJ1-2,TRBV11-1,-,TRBD1
TGTGCCAGCAGCCGAGGTCGTCAGGGGCACGGGGAGCTGTTTTTT,CASSRGRQGHGELFF,TRBJ2-2,TRBV7-3,-,-
TGTGCCAGCAGCTTGGGACAGTTGGGAAACACCATATATTTT,CASSLGQLGNTIYF,TRBJ1-3,TRBV5-6,-,-
TGTGCCATCAGACTGGGACAGGGGGGGACTGAAGCTTTCTTT,CAIRLGQGGTEAFF,TRBJ1-1,TRBV10-3,few,TRBD1
TGTGCCAGCAGCCTTTACGGGGACAAGGGATGGGAGACCCAGTACTTC,CASSLYGDKGWETQYF,TRBJ2-5,TRBV12-3/TRBV12-4,-,-
TGCAGCGTTGGCACAGTCAACACCGGGGAGCTTCGAGAGACCCAGTACTTC,CSVGTVNTGELRETQYF,TRBJ2-5,TRBV29-1,once,-
TGTGCCAGCAGCTTAGACAACCAAGTGGAGACCCAGTACTTC,CASSLDNQVETQYF,TRBJ2-5,TRBV7-2,-,-
TGTGCCAGCAGCGTAACTCCAAACAGGGGCCAAGAGACCCAGTACTTC,CASSVTPNRGQETQYF,TRBJ2-5,TRBV9,-,TRBD1
TGTGCCATCAGTGCGGCAGGGGGACAGCCCCAGCATTTT,CAISAAGGQPQHF,TRBJ1-5,TRBV10-3,-,TRBD1
TGTGACAGCAGTGTTCCCGGGACAAACCCTGAAGCTTTCTTT,CDSSVPGTNPEAFF,TRBJ1-1,TRBV6-6,-,-
TGTGCCAGCAGCTCCGGGACGGTCAATGAAAAACTGTTTTTT,CASSSGTVNEKLFF,TRBJ1-4,TRBV7-8,many,-
TGTGCCAGCAGTTCCTCGGGAGTGACAGGGGCCTATGGCTACACCTTC,CASSSSGVTGAYGYTF,TRBJ1-2,TRBV10-3,few,TRBD1
TGTGCCAGCAGTAATCCAGGGAGCAAGAACTATGGCTACACCTTC,CASSNPGSKNYGYTF,TRBJ1-2,TRBV2,-,-